The 9 T cell receptor beta chains below were found in one sample sequenced in a study of cytomegalovirus exposure and HLA in healthy donors. Primers for the PCR totalled 60 Vbeta and 13 Jbeta. Generated by immunoSEQ multiplex PCR, the TCRdb table keeps only in-frame clones and is missing some. The sample has approximately 140,000 clones; roughly 81% are singletons. Material for sequencing was PBMCs. The receptors stem from a female donor in good health and CMV-seronegative.

This chain uses TRBV19 with TRBJ2-1; D is possibly TRBD1 (6 bases). The germline V gene encodes CDR1 LNHDA and CDR2 SQIVND (reference sequence). Trimming took off 3 bases at V and 2 bases at J, with 11 bases between the two ends. The CDR3 contains 15 residues. CDR3 DNA: TGTGCCAGTAGTATTTCCAGGGGCCCCTACAATGAGCAGTTCTTC. Its protein is CASSISRGPYNEQFF.

This clone was observed a few times. This chain uses TRBV28 with TRBJ1-1; D unresolved. Germline CDR1 reads MDHEN; CDR2 reads SYDVKM. The V and J ends lost 7 bases and 5 bases respectively, with 11 bases between them. CDR3 length: 12 amino acids. CDR3 loop: CASTWSGTEAFF. CDR3 nucleotides: TGTGCCAGCACCTGGTCCGGGACTGAAGCTTTCTTT.

The genes are TRBV28 and TRBJ1-5; a weak D match, TRBD1 (6 bases). Germline CDR1 is MDHEN and CDR2 is SYDVKM. The V and J ends lost 4 bases and 4 bases respectively, with 14 bases between them. This CDR3 is 15 amino acids long. The CDR3 is CASSSQDSKNQPQHF. CDR3 DNA sequence: TGTGCCAGCAGTTCCCAGGACAGCAAAAATCAGCCCCAGCATTTT.

The chain is built from TRBV7-9 and TRBJ2-7, with D perhaps matching TRBD2 (6 bases). Per germline, CDR1 SEHNR and CDR2 FQNEAQ (reference sequence). Trimming removed 1 base at V and 1 base at J, with 11 bases between. The CDR3 runs 15 residues. This chain's CDR3 is CASSLVGLASYEQYF. The CDR3 nucleotides are TGTGCCAGCAGCTTAGTGGGTCTAGCGTCCTACGAGCAGTACTTC.

The gene calls are TRBV7-3 and TRBJ2-2; 13 bases line up with TRBD2. This CDR3 spans 15 amino acids. CDR1 is SGHTA and CDR2 is FQGTGA in the germline V gene. V shed 5 bases and J 7 bases; nucleotides not matched to a gene: 4. Written as DNA, the CDR3 is TGTGCCAGCAGCGACACTAGCGGGAGGGGCGGGGAGCTGTTTTTT. Amino acids: CASSDTSGRGGELFF.

J is TRBJ2-3 and V is TRBV15; possible D gene TRBD2, 6 bases. The germline CDR1 and CDR2 sequences are LNHNV and YYDKDF (reference sequence). The CDR3 length is 16 residues. V was cut by 1 base and J by 1 base, with 12 bases left in between. CDR3 in amino acids: CATSRVRRLGTDTQYF. The CDR3 DNA reads TGTGCCACCAGCAGAGTCCGGAGACTAGGCACAGATACGCAGTATTTT.

V and J are TRBV19 and TRBJ1-2; 7 bases match TRBD1. Trimming took 5 bases from V and 7 from J; bases not matched to a gene: 13. This CDR3 contains 15 residues. The V gene's germline CDR1 is LNHDA and CDR2 SQIVND (reference sequence). CDR3 nucleotides: TGTGCCAGTAGTCGTTGGGAGGAGGGGGCCGGTGGCTACACCTTC. This gives the protein CASSRWEEGAGGYTF.

The J gene is TRBJ2-7, the V gene TRBV27, with TRBD2 matching 9 bases. Trimming at V came to 7 bases and at J to 4 bases, leaving 17 bases not matched to a gene. This CDR3 contains 17 residues. CDR1 and CDR2 (germline): MNHEY, SMNVEV (reference sequence). The CDR3 region has the DNA TGTGCCAGCACGCGAAGGGGTGGTGCGGGAGGGAGGTACGAGCAGTACTTC. Its translation is CASTRRGGAGGRYEQYF.

J is TRBJ1-2 and V is TRBV30, with TRBD1 identical over 7 bases. V shed 1 base, J shed 7 bases, and the junction held 0 bases outside the gene matches. Germline V lookup: CDR1 GTSNPN, CDR2 SVGIG (reference sequence). This CDR3 contains 11 residues. The CDR3 protein is CAWSGQGGYTF. CDR3 bases: TGTGCCTGGAGTGGACAGGGTGGCTACACCTTC.